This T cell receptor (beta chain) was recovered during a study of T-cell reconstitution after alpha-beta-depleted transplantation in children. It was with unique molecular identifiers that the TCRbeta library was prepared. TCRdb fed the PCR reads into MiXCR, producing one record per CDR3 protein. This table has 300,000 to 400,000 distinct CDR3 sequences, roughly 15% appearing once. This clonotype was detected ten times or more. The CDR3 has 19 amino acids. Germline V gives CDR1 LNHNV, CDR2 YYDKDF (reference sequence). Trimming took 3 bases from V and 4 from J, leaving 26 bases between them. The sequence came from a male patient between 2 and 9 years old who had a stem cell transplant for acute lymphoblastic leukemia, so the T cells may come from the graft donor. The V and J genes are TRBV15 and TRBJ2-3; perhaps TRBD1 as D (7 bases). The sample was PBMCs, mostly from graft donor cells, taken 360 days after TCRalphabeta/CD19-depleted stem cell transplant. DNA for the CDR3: TGTGCCACCAGCAGGGGAGGACCGCCGACAGGGCGTAGGGCAGATACGCAGTATTTT. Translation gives CATSRGGPPTGRRADTQYF.